This T cell receptor (beta chain) was captured by sequencing in a study of cytomegalovirus exposure and HLA in healthy donors. The germline CDR1 and CDR2 sequences are GTSNPN and SVGIG (reference sequence). CDR3 size: 12 residues. After removal of 7 bases from V and 4 bases from J, the junction contained 6 bases not matched to a gene. Study findings and constraints: Indistinguishability led to the exclusion of some V segments, TRBV6-2 and TRBV6-3 included.

It was with 60 Vbeta and 13 Jbeta primers that the PCR ran. Sequenced by immunoSEQ multiplex PCR; TCRdb stores in-frame clones only, minus some. The top ten clones hold more than 2% of a sample with about 160,000 clones, about 85% of them seen once. Comment on this clone: Its target is not known.

The TCR comes from a man aged 18 to 30 in good health and CMV-seropositive. Sequenced sample: PBMCs. The rearrangement links TRBV30 to TRBJ2-7; TRBD1 matches 8 bases. CDR3 DNA sequence: TGTGCCTTAACGACAGGGGTTTACGAGCAGTACTTC. Translation: CALTTGVYEQYF.